The next 27 T cell receptor beta chains were all read from a single sample in a study of beta chain features in type 1 diabetes. Sequenced material consisted of expressed TCRB transcripts (all of the isolated RNA was reverse transcribed). Some clones are missing from TCRdb's copy, which holds only in-frame ones; the method was immunoSEQ multiplex PCR. The sample lists about 320,000 clones; 13% to 15% were seen once. The material sequenced was central memory CD4+ T cells from blood. These TCRs come from a man aged 25 to 40 in good health.

The chain carries TRBV28 and TRBJ1-5, with 7 positions matching TRBD1. Germline CDR1 MDHEN, CDR2 SYDVKM. Germline trimming cut 6 bases from V and 4 bases from J; bases unmatched to any gene: 6. This CDR3 comprises 14 residues. CDR3 region: CASRQTGVNQPQHF. The CDR3 DNA is TGTGCCAGCAGACAAACAGGGGTTAATCAGCCCCAGCATTTT.

A few counts support this clone. The chain uses TRBV6-6 and TRBJ1-2; TRBD1 matches 8 bases. This CDR3 comprises 14 residues. Germline CDR1 reads MNHNY; CDR2 reads SVGAGI (reference sequence). With V trimmed by 0 bases and J by 8 bases, 5 bases remained unmatched. The CDR3 region has the DNA TGTGCCAGCAGTTACTCGACAGGGGCTGGGGGCTACACCTTC. Encoded protein: CASSYSTGAGGYTF.

This clone was counted at least ten times. This chain links TRBV15 with TRBJ2-1; D unresolved. With 4 bases removed from V and 8 bases from J, the gap between germline ends came to 6 bases. The CDR3 loop spans 11 amino acids. Germline lookup yields CDR1 LNHNV and CDR2 YYDKDF (reference sequence). CDR3 coding DNA: TGTGCCACCAGCATTAAATATGAGCAGTTCTTC. It encodes CATSIKYEQFF.

The table lists this clone with a few counts. This chain uses TRBV18 with TRBJ2-7; 8 bases line up with TRBD1. The CDR3 is made up of 14 amino acids. V was clipped by 3 bases and J by 2 bases; unmatched bases: 3. In germline, CDR1 is KGHSH, CDR2 LQKENI. The CDR3, as DNA: TGTGCCAGCTCACCGGGACAGGTGACCTACGAGCAGTACTTC. It translates to CASSPGQVTYEQYF.

A few counts support this clone. The J gene is TRBJ2-5, the V gene TRBV18; TRBD2 matches at 8 bases. Trimming cost V 3 bases and J 1 base; bases outside gene matches: 4. Germline V gene lookup returns CDR1 KGHSH and CDR2 LQKENI. CDR3 size: 15 residues. The CDR3 sequence is CASSPNSGVQETQYF. CDR3 bases: TGTGCCAGCTCACCGAATAGCGGGGTCCAAGAGACCCAGTACTTC.

The genes are TRBV5-1 and TRBJ2-1; D not certain. The CDR3 has 14 amino acids. V was shortened by 1 base and J by 12 bases, with 17 bases between the two germline ends. Germline values: CDR1 SGHRS, CDR2 YFSETQ. The CDR3, as DNA: TGCGCCAGCAGCTTGAGTACCCCGGTCAAGTTGCAGTTCTTC. Translated: CASSLSTPVKLQFF.

This clone was seen only a few times. This sequence joins TRBV6-5 and TRBJ2-1; a possible D gene is TRBD1 (6 bases). Trimming took 10 bases from V and 1 from J, leaving 11 bases between them. The CDR3 has 13 residues. Germline V gene lookup returns CDR1 MNHEY and CDR2 SVGAGI. The CDR3 coding sequence is TGTGCCACCAACAGGGTTTCCTACAATGAGCAGTTCTTC. This translates into CATNRVSYNEQFF.

This chain links TRBV2 with TRBJ1-1; maybe TRBD1 (6 bases). From germline, CDR1 is SNHLY and CDR2 FYNNEI. Trimming took off 4 bases at V and 0 bases at J, with 9 bases between the two ends. The CDR3 length is 14 residues. The CDR3 nucleotides read TGTGCCAGCAGTGTCGGACAGCTGAACACTGAAGCTTTCTTT. Residues: CASSVGQLNTEAFF.

Of note for this clone: This same CDR3 is encoded by further DNA sequences in the sample. As DNA, the CDR3 is TGTGCCAGCAGTTTTAGGACAGGGCAGGGCTACACCTTC. It translates to CASSFRTGQGYTF. The chain carries TRBV27 and TRBJ1-2; 8 bases agree with TRBD1. The trim removed 3 bases at V and 8 bases at J, leaving 5 bases unmatched. Per the germline V gene, CDR1 is MNHEY and CDR2 is SMNVEV (reference sequence). The length of the CDR3 is 13 residues.

The chain uses TRBV5-1 and TRBJ2-7, with unresolved D. CDR3 length equals 17 residues. In germline, CDR1 is SGHRS, CDR2 YFSETQ. V lost 0 bases to trimming and J lost 2 bases, with 18 bases between them. Written as DNA, the CDR3 is TGCGCCAGCAGCTTGGCTTCTCGTTCCAGGTCCCCCTACGAGCAGTACTTC. Its translation is CASSLASRSRSPYEQYF.

This clone has just a few counts. The genes are TRBV27 and TRBJ1-6, with D possibly TRBD1 on 5 matching bases. V gave up 4 bases and J gave up 8 bases, with 9 bases separating them. Germline lookup yields CDR1 MNHEY and CDR2 SMNVEV (reference sequence). CDR3 length: 13 residues. CDR3 amino acids: CASSWGRHSPLHF. In DNA, the CDR3 is TGTGCCAGCAGTTGGGGACGGCATTCACCCCTCCACTTT.

The V gene is TRBV6-5, the J gene TRBJ1-2; 7 bases match TRBD1. Unmatched junction bases numbered 7, after V lost 5 bases and J lost 7 bases. Germline loops: CDR1 MNHEY, CDR2 SVGAGI. The CDR3 covers 13 residues. Here the CDR3 reads CASSTRDRAGYTF. In DNA, the CDR3 is TGTGCCAGCAGTACCAGAGACAGGGCTGGCTACACCTTC.

Of note for this clone: The likely explanation is a read error, given a far larger clone one base away. The sample holds other DNA sequences that translate to the same CDR3. V is TRBV29-1 and J is TRBJ1-1, with D maybe TRBD1 (5 bases). The ends were cut back, 4 bases at V and 2 bases at J, with 14 bases in the middle. There are 14 residues in the CDR3. Germline lookup yields CDR1 SQVTM and CDR2 ANQGSEA. CDR3 amino acids: CSVVRGGVNTEAFF. CDR3 DNA: TGCAGCGTTGTTAGGGGTGGGGTTAACACTGAAGCTTTCTTT.

The genes are TRBV10-3 and TRBJ2-1, with TRBD2 matching over 9 bases. CDR3 length equals 14 residues. The germline gives CDR1 ENHRY, CDR2 SYGVKD. With V trimmed by 4 bases and J by 5 bases, 3 bases remained unmatched. The CDR3 region is CAISALAGNNEQFF. The CDR3 DNA is TGTGCCATCAGTGCTCTAGCGGGAAACAATGAGCAGTTCTTC.

This sequence joins TRBV5-1 and TRBJ2-5; 7 nucleotides agree with TRBD1. Germline V gene sequence: CDR1 SGHRS, CDR2 YFSETQ. The CDR3 length is 15 residues. Losses at the gene ends were 1 base for V and 4 bases for J; bases not matched to a gene: 7. CDR3 loop: CASSLLKGASETQYF. The DNA of the CDR3 is TGCGCCAGCAGCTTGTTAAAGGGGGCCTCAGAGACCCAGTACTTC. The full variable domain, in which reference TRBV5-1 and TRBJ2-5 provide the parts outside the CDR3, is KAGVTQTPRYLIKTRGQQVTLSCSPISGHRSVSWYQQTPGQGLQFLFEYFSETQRNKGNFPGRFSGRQFSNSRSEMNVSTLELGDSALYLCASSLLKGASETQYFGPGTRLLVL.

The chain links TRBV7-7 to TRBJ1-1, with 7 bases matching TRBD1. J was trimmed by 2 bases and V by 5 bases; bases with no gene match: 8. CDR3 length equals 15 residues. CDR1 and CDR2 from the germline V gene are SSHAT and FNYEAQ (reference sequence). The CDR3 region is CASSLQTGTNTEAFF. CDR3 sequence (DNA): TGTGCCAGCAGCCTACAGACAGGGACCAACACTGAAGCTTTCTTT.

There are many counts of this clone. One junction end disagrees with the germline gene, perhaps due to a read error. The chain links TRBV4-1 to TRBJ1-4; D is undetermined. The V gene's germline CDR1 is MGHRA and CDR2 YSYEKL. The CDR3 is made up of 13 amino acids. CDR3 sequence: CASSQGPKEKLFF. The CDR3 DNA reads as TGCGCCAGCAGCCAAGGCCCTAAGGAAAAACTGTTTTTT.

The chain links TRBV6-5 to TRBJ1-6; D remains ambiguous. This CDR3 contains 13 residues. Germline CDR1 reads MNHEY; CDR2 reads SVGAGI. V gave up 5 bases and J gave up 3 bases, with 5 bases separating them. Here the CDR3 DNA reads TGTGCCAGCAGTCAGAACTATAATTCACCCCTCCACTTT. Protein sequence: CASSQNYNSPLHF.

The chain is built from TRBV10-3 and TRBJ1-6; possibly TRBD1 for D (5 bases). This CDR3 has 15 amino acids. CDR1 ENHRY and CDR2 SYGVKD come from the germline V gene. V was cut by 0 bases and J by 9 bases, with 12 bases left in between. DNA for the CDR3: TGTGCCATCAGTGAGTCAAGGGGAAAGGGTTCACCCCTCCACTTT. Translated, it gives CAISESRGKGSPLHF.

The chain employs TRBV19 and TRBJ2-3; 14 bases are a match to TRBD2. The germline V gene encodes CDR1 LNHDA and CDR2 SQIVND (reference sequence). The CDR3 totals 16 residues. V shed 8 bases, J shed 4 bases, and the junction held 8 bases outside the gene matches. CDR3 coding DNA: TGTGCCAGTGCCGGGACTAGCGGGAGAGTGGCAGATACGCAGTATTTT. It encodes CASAGTSGRVADTQYF.

This clone was seen repeatedly, ten times or more. V and J are TRBV7-7 and TRBJ2-3; possible D gene TRBD2, 5 bases. The germline V gene has CDR1 SSHAT and CDR2 FNYEAQ (reference sequence). V was trimmed by 2 bases and J by 5 bases, leaving 11 bases between them. The CDR3 length is 14 residues. DNA of the CDR3: TGTGCCAGCAGCTTATACGGGATTGGAGATACGCAGTATTTT. Translating gives CASSLYGIGDTQYF.

This clone was counted a few times. The chain recombines TRBV7-7 with TRBJ1-5, with D hard to call. The length of the CDR3 is 15 residues. Per the germline V gene, CDR1 is SSHAT and CDR2 is FNYEAQ (reference sequence). Trimming pared 1 base from V and 0 bases from J, leaving 7 bases between. The chain's CDR3 is CASSLEPISNQPQHF. DNA of the CDR3: TGTGCCAGCAGCTTAGAACCGATTAGCAATCAGCCCCAGCATTTT.

This clone was recorded a few times. The V call is TRBV7-2, the J call TRBJ2-1; TRBD1 matches at 8 bases. V trimming: 6 bases; J trimming: 7 bases; junction bases outside the gene matches: 11. Germline CDR1 is SGHTA and CDR2 is FQGNSA. This CDR3 has 15 residues. This CDR3 is CASSLARGQVNEQFF. The CDR3 region has the DNA TGTGCCAGCAGTCTGGCTAGGGGACAGGTGAATGAGCAGTTCTTC.

The rearrangement links TRBV29-1 to TRBJ2-7, with D possibly being TRBD1 (5 bases). This CDR3 is built from 11 residues. CDR1 and CDR2 (germline): SQVTM, ANQGSEA. V was clipped by 7 bases and J by 9 bases, with 16 bases between them. CDR3 DNA sequence: TGCAGCGCTTTGGACACTCCAGGGCAGTACTTC. Protein sequence: CSALDTPGQYF.

The J gene is TRBJ2-5, the V gene TRBV5-1, with 7 bases that match TRBD2. CDR3 length equals 14 residues. The J segment lost 2 bases and the V segment lost 4 bases, leaving 5 bases of the junction unmatched. CDR1 SGHRS and CDR2 YFSETQ come from the germline V gene. As DNA, the CDR3 is TGCGCCAGCAGCCCCGGCGGGGGACAAGAGACCCAGTACTTC. Translated, it gives CASSPGGGQETQYF.

The chain uses TRBV7-9 and TRBJ2-5, with 13 bases identical to TRBD2. Germline V gene data show CDR1 as SEHNR and CDR2 as FQNEAQ (reference sequence). There are 16 residues in the CDR3. V lost 4 bases and J lost 5; bases outside the gene matches: 7. The CDR3 sequence is CASSYTSGGALETQYF. CDR3 nucleotide sequence: TGTGCCAGCAGCTATACTAGCGGGGGGGCCCTGGAGACCCAGTACTTC.

This clone was observed a few times. The V gene is TRBV7-3, the J gene TRBJ2-3, with D maybe TRBD2 (6 bases). Trimming took off 2 bases at V and 4 bases at J, with 13 bases between the two ends. The germline CDR1 and CDR2 sequences are SGHTA and FQGTGA. The CDR3 spans 15 residues. The CDR3 sequence is CASSLAMGEADTQYF. For the CDR3, the DNA is TGTGCCAGCAGCTTAGCTATGGGGGAGGCAGATACGCAGTATTTT.